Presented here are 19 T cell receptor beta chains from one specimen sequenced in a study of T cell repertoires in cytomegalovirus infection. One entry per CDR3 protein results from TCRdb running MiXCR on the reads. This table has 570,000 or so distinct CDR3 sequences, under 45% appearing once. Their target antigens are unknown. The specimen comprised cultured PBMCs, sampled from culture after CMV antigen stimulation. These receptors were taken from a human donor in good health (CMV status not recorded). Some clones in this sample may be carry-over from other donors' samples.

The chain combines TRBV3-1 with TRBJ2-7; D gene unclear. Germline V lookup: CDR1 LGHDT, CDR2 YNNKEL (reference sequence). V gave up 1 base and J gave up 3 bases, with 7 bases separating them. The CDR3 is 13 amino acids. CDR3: CASSQGAVYEQYF. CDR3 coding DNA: TGTGCCAGCAGCCAAGGAGCAGTCTACGAGCAGTACTTC.

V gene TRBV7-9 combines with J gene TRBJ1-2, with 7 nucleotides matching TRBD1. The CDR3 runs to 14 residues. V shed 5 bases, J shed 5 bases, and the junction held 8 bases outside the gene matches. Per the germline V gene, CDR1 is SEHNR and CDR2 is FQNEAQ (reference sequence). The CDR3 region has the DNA TGTGCCAGCAGCCAGACGACAGGGCCATATGGCTACACCTTC. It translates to CASSQTTGPYGYTF.

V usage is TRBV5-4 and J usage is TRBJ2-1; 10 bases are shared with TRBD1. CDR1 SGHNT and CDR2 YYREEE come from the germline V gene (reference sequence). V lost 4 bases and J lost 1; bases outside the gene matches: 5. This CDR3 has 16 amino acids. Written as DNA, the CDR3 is TGTGCCAGCAGCCATCCGGGACAGGGGTCCTACAATGAGCAGTTCTTC. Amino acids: CASSHPGQGSYNEQFF.

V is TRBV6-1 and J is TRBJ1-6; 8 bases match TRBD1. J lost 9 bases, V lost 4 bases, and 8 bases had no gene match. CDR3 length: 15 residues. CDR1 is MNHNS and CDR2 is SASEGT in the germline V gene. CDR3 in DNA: TGTGCCAGCAGTGTCGATGGGACAGGTTTTTCACCCCTCCACTTT. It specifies CASSVDGTGFSPLHF.

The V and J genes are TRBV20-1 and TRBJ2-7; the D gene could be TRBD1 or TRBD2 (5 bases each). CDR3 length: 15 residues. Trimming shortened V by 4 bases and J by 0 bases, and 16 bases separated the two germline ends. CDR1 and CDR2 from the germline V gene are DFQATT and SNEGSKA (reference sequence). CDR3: CSATRGTFSSYEQYF. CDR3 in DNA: TGCAGTGCTACTAGAGGGACGTTCAGCTCCTACGAGCAGTACTTC.

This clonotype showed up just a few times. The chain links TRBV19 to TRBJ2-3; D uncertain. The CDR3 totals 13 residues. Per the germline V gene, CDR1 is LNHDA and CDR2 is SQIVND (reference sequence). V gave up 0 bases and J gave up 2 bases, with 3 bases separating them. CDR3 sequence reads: CASSIEDTDTQYF. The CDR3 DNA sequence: TGTGCCAGTAGTATAGAGGACACAGATACGCAGTATTTT. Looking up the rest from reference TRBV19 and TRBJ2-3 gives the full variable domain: DGGITQSPKYLFRKEGQNVTLSCEQNLNHDAMYWYRQDPGQGLRLIYYSQIVNDFQKGDIAEGYSVSREKKESFPLTVTSAQKNPTAFYLCASSIEDTDTQYFGPGTRLTVL.

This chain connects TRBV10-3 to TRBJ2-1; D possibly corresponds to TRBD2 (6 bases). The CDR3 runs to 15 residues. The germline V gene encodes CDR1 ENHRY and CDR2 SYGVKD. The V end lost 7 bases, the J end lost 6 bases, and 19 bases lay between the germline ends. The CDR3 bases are TGTGCCATCAACCCTGGGCGGGGTATAGGCAATGAGCAGTTCTTC. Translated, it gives CAINPGRGIGNEQFF.

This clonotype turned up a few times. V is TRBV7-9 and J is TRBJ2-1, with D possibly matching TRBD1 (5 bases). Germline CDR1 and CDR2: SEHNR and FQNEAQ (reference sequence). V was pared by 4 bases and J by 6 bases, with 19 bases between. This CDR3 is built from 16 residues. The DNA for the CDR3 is TGTGCCAGCAGCTCGCCTAACAGGATCCCCTTCAATGAGCAGTTCTTC. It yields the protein CASSSPNRIPFNEQFF.

The CDR3 DNA reads as TGTGCCAGCAGCTTAGCGATACTAGCGGGAGAGACCTACGAGCAGTACTTC. It specifies CASSLAILAGETYEQYF. J is TRBJ2-7 and V is TRBV7-2; TRBD2 matches 11 bases. Trimming took 0 bases from V and 2 from J; bases not matched to a gene: 6. The CDR3 has 17 amino acids. Germline CDR1 SGHTA, CDR2 FQGNSA. Complete variable domain (other parts from reference TRBV7-2 and TRBJ2-7): GAGVSQSPSNKVTEKGKDVELRCDPISGHTALYWYRQSLGQGLEFLIYFQGNSAPDKSGLPSDRFSAERTGGSVSTLTIQRTQQEDSAVYLCASSLAILAGETYEQYFGPGTRLTVT.

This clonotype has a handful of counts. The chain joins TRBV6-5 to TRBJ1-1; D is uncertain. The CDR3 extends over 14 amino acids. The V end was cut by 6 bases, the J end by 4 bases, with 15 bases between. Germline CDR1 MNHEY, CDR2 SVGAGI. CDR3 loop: CASSLGPRFTEAFF. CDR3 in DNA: TGTGCCAGCAGCTTAGGGCCTAGGTTCACTGAAGCTTTCTTT.

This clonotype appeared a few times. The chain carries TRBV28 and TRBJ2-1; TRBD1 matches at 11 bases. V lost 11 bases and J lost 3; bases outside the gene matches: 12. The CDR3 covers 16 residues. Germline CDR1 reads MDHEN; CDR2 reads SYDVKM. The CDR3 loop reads CALSRPGTGGYNEQFF. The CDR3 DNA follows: TGTGCCCTCTCCAGACCCGGGACAGGGGGCTACAATGAGCAGTTCTTC.

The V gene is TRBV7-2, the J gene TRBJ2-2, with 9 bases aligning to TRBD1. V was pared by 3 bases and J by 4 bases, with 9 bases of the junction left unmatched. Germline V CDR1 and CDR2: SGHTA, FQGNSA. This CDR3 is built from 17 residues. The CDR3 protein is CASSLQPGTGSTGELFF. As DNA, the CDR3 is TGTGCCAGCAGCTTGCAACCCGGGACAGGGAGCACCGGGGAGCTGTTTTTT.

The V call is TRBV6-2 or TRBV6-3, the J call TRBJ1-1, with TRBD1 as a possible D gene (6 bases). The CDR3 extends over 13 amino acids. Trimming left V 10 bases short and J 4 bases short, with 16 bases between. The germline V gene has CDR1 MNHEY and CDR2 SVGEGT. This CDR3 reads CATGGGLGTEAFF. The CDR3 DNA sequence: TGTGCCACCGGCGGGGGGCTAGGCACTGAAGCTTTCTTT.

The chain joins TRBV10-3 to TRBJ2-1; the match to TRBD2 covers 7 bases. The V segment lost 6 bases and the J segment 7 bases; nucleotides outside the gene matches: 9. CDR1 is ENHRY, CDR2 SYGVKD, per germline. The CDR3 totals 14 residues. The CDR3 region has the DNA TGTGCCATCAGAGCAGCGGGACCAAAAAATGAGCAGTTCTTC. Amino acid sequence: CAIRAAGPKNEQFF.

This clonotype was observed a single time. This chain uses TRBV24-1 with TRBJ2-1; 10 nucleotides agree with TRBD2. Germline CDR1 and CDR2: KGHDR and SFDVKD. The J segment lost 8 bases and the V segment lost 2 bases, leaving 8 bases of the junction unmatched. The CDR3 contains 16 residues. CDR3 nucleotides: TGTGCCACCAGTGATTCGAGCGGGAGGGCCTTGGATGAGCAGTTCTTC. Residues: CATSDSSGRALDEQFF.

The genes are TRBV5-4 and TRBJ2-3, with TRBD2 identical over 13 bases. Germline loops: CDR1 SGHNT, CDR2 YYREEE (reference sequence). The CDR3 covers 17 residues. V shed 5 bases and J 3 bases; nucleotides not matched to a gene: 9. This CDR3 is CASSFTPTSGRTDTQYF. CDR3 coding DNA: TGTGCCAGCAGTTTTACCCCGACTAGCGGGAGGACAGATACGCAGTATTTT.

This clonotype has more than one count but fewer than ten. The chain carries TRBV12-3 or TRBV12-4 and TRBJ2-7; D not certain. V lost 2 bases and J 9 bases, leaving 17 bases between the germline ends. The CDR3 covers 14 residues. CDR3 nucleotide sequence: TGTGCCAGCAGTTTACTGTCGGCTGGGAAAGTGCAGTACTTC. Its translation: CASSLLSAGKVQYF.

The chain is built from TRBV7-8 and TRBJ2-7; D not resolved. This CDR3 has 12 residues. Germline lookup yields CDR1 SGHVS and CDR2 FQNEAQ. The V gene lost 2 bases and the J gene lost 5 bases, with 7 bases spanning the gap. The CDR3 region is CASSLQQDEQYF. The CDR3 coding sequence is TGTGCCAGCAGCTTACAGCAGGACGAGCAGTACTTC.

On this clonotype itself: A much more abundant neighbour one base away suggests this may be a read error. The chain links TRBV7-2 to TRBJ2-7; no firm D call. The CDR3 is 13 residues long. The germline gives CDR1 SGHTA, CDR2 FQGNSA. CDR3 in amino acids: CASSFPLSYEHYF. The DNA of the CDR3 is TGTGCCAGCAGCTTCCCTCTAAGCTACGAGCACTACTTC.